This TCR beta chain was captured by sequencing in a study of PD-1 blockade in classical Hodgkin lymphoma. Study-wide results and caveats: By C4D1, CD4+ diversity increased significantly, especially in complete responders.

As for time point: cycle 4 day 1 (C4D1), after more than 5 weeks of nivolumab. Every one of the patients relapsed after autologous stem cell transplantation (brentuximab vedotin exposure was variable). As concerns this clone: What it recognizes is unknown.

The repertoire was sequenced with immunoSEQ multiplex PCR; TCRdb's copy has only in-frame clones and lacks some. This sample has approximately 39,000 clones, with more than 60% found just once. The CDR3 sequence is 12 residues long. Trimming pared 6 bases from V and 3 bases from J, leaving 6 bases between. Germline V gives CDR1 MNHEY, CDR2 SMNVEV (reference sequence). The sample was peripheral blood mononuclear cells (PBMCs), taken before the fourth cycle of nivolumab. The source is a human donor with classical Hodgkin lymphoma. This chain uses TRBV27 with TRBJ1-5, with D tentatively TRBD1 (5 bases). The CDR3 region is CASRGVNQPQHF. CDR3 bases: TGTGCCAGCAGGGGGGTCAATCAGCCCCAGCATTTT.